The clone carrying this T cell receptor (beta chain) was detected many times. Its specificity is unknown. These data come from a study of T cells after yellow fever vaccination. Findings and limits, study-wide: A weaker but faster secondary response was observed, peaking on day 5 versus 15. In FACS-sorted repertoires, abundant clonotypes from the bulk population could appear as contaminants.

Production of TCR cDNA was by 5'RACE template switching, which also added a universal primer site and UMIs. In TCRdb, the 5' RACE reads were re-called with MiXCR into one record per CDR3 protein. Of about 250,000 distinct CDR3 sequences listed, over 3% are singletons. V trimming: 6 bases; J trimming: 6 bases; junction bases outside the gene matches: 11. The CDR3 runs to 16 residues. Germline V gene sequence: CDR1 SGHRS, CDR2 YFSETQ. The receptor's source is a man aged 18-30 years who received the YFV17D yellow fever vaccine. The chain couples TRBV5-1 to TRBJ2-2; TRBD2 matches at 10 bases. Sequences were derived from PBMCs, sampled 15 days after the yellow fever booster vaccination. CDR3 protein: CASKSLLAGTAGELFF. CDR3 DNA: TGCGCCAGCAAGTCCCTACTAGCGGGGACGGCCGGGGAGCTGTTTTTT.